This T cell receptor beta chain was captured in a study of cytomegalovirus exposure and HLA in healthy donors. General observations from the study: Analyzed later, most CMV-associated TCR beta chains appeared HLA-restricted.

On this clone: The antigen is not known.

Donors were ostensibly healthy at sampling, although undocumented immune exposures were probable. PCR used 60 Vbeta primers and 13 Jbeta primers. Method: immunoSEQ multiplex PCR; TCRdb's copy keeps in-frame clones and lacks some. The table includes 100,000 to 150,000 clones, over 70% detected once. V was trimmed by 8 bases and J by 8 bases, leaving 19 bases between them. Per germline, CDR1 GTSNPN and CDR2 SVGIG (reference sequence). The CDR3 is 13 residues long. The source is a woman younger than 30 in good health and CMV-seronegative. Sequenced sample: PBMCs. The chain combines TRBV30 with TRBJ2-1, with a weak D call TRBD2 (5 bases). The CDR3 nucleotides read TGTGCCAGCAGTAGAGGGTCTGTCGATGAGCAGTTCTTC. Its translation: CASSRGSVDEQFF.